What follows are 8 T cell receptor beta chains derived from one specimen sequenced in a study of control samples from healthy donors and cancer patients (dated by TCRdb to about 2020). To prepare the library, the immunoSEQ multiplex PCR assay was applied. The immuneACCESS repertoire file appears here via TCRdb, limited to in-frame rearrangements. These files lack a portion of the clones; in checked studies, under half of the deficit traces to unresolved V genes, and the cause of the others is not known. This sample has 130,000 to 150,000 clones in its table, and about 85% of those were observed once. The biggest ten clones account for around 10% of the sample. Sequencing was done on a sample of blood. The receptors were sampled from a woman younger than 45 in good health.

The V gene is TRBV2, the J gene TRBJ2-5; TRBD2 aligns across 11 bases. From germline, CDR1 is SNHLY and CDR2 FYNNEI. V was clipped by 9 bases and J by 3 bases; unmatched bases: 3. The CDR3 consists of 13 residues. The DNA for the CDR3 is TGTGCCAGAATGGGACTAGCGGAAGAGACCCAGTACTTC. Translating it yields CARMGLAEETQYF.

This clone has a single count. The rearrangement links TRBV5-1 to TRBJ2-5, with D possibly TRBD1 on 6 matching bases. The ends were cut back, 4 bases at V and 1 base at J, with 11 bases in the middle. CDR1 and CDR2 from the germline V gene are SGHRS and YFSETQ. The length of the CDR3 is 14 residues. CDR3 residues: CASSPDRFQETQYF. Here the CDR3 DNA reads TGCGCCAGCAGCCCCGACAGGTTCCAAGAGACCCAGTACTTC. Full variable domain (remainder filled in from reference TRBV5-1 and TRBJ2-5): KAGVTQTPRYLIKTRGQQVTLSCSPISGHRSVSWYQQTPGQGLQFLFEYFSETQRNKGNFPGRFSGRQFSNSRSEMNVSTLELGDSALYLCASSPDRFQETQYFGPGTRLLVL.

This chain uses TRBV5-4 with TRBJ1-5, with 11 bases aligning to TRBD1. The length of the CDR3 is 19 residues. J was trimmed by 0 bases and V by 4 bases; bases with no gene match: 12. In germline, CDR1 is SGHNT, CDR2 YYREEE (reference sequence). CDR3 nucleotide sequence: TGTGCCAGCAGCCGACGCGGGACAGGGGGTAATCATAGCAATCAGCCCCAGCATTTT. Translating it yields CASSRRGTGGNHSNQPQHF.

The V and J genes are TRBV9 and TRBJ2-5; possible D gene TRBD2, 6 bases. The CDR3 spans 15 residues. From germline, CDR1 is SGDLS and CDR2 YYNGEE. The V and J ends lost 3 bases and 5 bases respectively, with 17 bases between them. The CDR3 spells CASSAMVHGGETQYF. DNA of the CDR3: TGTGCCAGCAGCGCCATGGTCCACGGAGGGGAGACCCAGTACTTC.

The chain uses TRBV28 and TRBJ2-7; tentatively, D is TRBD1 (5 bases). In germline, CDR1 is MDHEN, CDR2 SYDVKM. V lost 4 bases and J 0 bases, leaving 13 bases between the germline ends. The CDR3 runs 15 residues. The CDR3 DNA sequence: TGTGCCAGCAGTTCTGCAGGGCTATCCTCCTACGAGCAGTACTTC. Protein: CASSSAGLSSYEQYF.

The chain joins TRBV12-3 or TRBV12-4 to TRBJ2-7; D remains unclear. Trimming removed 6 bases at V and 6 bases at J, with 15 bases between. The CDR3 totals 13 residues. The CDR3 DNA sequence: TGTGCCAGCAGGCCTACTGACCGCGTCGAGCAGTACTTC. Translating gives CASRPTDRVEQYF.

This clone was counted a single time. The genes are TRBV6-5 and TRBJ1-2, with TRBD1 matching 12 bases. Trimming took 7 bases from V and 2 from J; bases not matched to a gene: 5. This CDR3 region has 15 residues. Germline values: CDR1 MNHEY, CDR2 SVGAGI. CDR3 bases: TGTGCCAGCATCCCTGGGACAGGGGGCAACTATGGCTACACCTTC. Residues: CASIPGTGGNYGYTF.

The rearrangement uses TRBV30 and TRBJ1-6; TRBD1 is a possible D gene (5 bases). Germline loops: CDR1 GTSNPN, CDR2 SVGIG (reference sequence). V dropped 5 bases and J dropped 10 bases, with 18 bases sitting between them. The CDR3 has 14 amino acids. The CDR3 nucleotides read TGTGCCTGGGGGGCCCTTGTAGGGTTGTCACCCCTCCACTTT. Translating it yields CAWGALVGLSPLHF.